The 5 T cell receptor beta chains reported below all come from one sample, sequenced in a study of cytomegalovirus exposure and HLA in healthy donors. 60 Vbeta and 13 Jbeta primers were used in PCR. Here immunoSEQ multiplex PCR was the method, and the copy in TCRdb shows in-frame clones only, minus some. The sample has approximately 280,000 clones; 80% to 90% are singletons. The sample taken for sequencing was PBMCs. The receptor set was obtained from a young woman in good health and CMV-seronegative.

The V and J genes are TRBV27 and TRBJ1-1; 9 bases match TRBD1. V trimming: 3 bases; J trimming: 0 bases; junction bases outside the gene matches: 5. The CDR3 contains 16 residues. Germline V CDR1 and CDR2: MNHEY, SMNVEV (reference sequence). The chain's CDR3 is CASSFGTGFVNTEAFF. The CDR3 coding sequence is TGTGCCAGCAGTTTCGGGACAGGGTTCGTGAACACTGAAGCTTTCTTT.

The chain joins TRBV12-5 to TRBJ2-1; 8 positions agree with TRBD1. Germline V gives CDR1 LGHNT, CDR2 FRNRAP. CDR3 length equals 14 residues. J lost 4 bases, V lost 4 bases, and 3 bases had no gene match. This chain's CDR3 is CASGSDRAYNEQFF. As DNA, the CDR3 is TGTGCTAGTGGTTCGGACAGGGCGTACAATGAGCAGTTCTTC.

This clone has more than one count but fewer than ten. This chain connects TRBV4-2 to TRBJ1-3; D gene ambiguous. V lost 4 bases to trimming and J lost 0 bases, with 13 bases between them. Germline assignment: CDR1 LGHNA and CDR2 YNFKEQ. There are 16 residues in the CDR3. CDR3 sequence (DNA): TGTGCCAGCAGCCGAAATGGACGGGACTCTGGAAACACCATATATTTT. It yields the protein CASSRNGRDSGNTIYF.

The chain joins TRBV13 to TRBJ1-6; 8 bases agree with TRBD1. Germline V CDR1 and CDR2: PRHDT, FYEKMQ (reference sequence). Trimming removed 1 base from V and 8 bases from J; junction bases left unmatched: 4. The CDR3 runs 15 residues. This CDR3 is CASSLASGGDSPLHF. The CDR3 DNA is TGTGCCAGCAGCTTAGCGTCAGGGGGCGATTCACCCCTCCACTTT.

This clone was observed a handful of times. The chain recombines TRBV9 with TRBJ2-3, with D maybe TRBD2 (6 bases). Trimming removed 2 bases from V and 6 bases from J, with 13 bases in between. The CDR3 covers 14 residues. The V gene's germline CDR1 is SGDLS and CDR2 YYNGEE. For the CDR3, the DNA is TGTGCCAGCAGCGTGGGACTGCAGCGGGATACGCAGTATTTT. This encodes CASSVGLQRDTQYF.